Below are 17 T cell receptor beta chains sequenced from a single sample in a study of early T cells in non-severe SARS-CoV-2 infection. TCRdb called the 5' RACE reads again in MiXCR, with one record for every CDR3 protein. The sample has 25,000 to 35,000 distinct CDR3 sequences, over 2.5% seen once. Material for sequencing was whole blood. The receptors were sampled from an adult who was a healthcare worker with PCR-confirmed SARS-CoV-2 infection or an uninfected control (not recorded which).

J is TRBJ2-5 and V is TRBV29-1, with unresolved D. Trimming shortened V by 4 bases and J by 7 bases, and 10 bases separated the two germline ends. This CDR3 contains 11 residues. Germline CDR1 is SQVTM and CDR2 is ANQGSEA. The chain's CDR3 is CSVGDGVTQYF. The CDR3 region has the DNA TGCAGCGTTGGTGATGGCGTGACCCAGTACTTC.

This clonotype was detected only a few times. The chain couples TRBV19 to TRBJ1-4; TRBD1 might be the D (5 bases). This CDR3 has 16 residues. Per the germline V gene, CDR1 is LNHDA and CDR2 is SQIVND (reference sequence). The V and J ends lost 5 bases and 4 bases respectively, with 17 bases between them. CDR3 nucleotide sequence: TGTGCCAGTAGTTCCCGGGCGGGACGGTTTAATGAAAAACTGTTTTTT. The encoded protein is CASSSRAGRFNEKLFF. The whole variable domain, filled in from reference TRBV19 and TRBJ1-4, reads DGGITQSPKYLFRKEGQNVTLSCEQNLNHDAMYWYRQDPGQGLRLIYYSQIVNDFQKGDIAEGYSVSREKKESFPLTVTSAQKNPTAFYLCASSSRAGRFNEKLFFGSGTQLSVL.

This clonotype was counted at least ten times. The rearrangement joins TRBV11-2 to TRBJ2-1; 7 bases align to TRBD1. The CDR3 totals 14 residues. J was trimmed by 6 bases and V by 4 bases; bases with no gene match: 6. Germline V gene data show CDR1 as SGHAT and CDR2 as FQNNGV. The CDR3 reads CASSSRQGPNEQFF. Written as DNA, the CDR3 is TGTGCCAGCAGCTCCCGACAGGGCCCCAATGAGCAGTTCTTC.

This clonotype was seen repeatedly, ten times or more. V gene TRBV15 combines with J gene TRBJ1-2; unclear D gene. This CDR3 has 12 amino acids. The V gene's germline CDR1 is LNHNV and CDR2 YYDKDF (reference sequence). Trimming shortened V by 0 bases and J by 4 bases, and 3 bases separated the two germline ends. The CDR3 sequence is CATSRDPYGYTF. In DNA form, the CDR3 reads TGTGCCACCAGCAGAGATCCCTATGGCTACACCTTC.

By share, this clonotype counts as medium-sized (0.01 to 0.1%). This chain connects TRBV5-5 to TRBJ2-7; 8 bases agree with TRBD1. Germline V gives CDR1 SGHKS, CDR2 YYEKEE (reference sequence). This CDR3 has 14 residues. The V gene end was trimmed by 3 bases and the J gene end by 4 bases; junction bases not matched to a gene: 6. The CDR3 loop reads CASSYGTGPYEQYV. The DNA of the CDR3 is TGTGCCAGCAGCTACGGGACAGGACCTTACGAGCAGTACGTC.

In this sample, this clonotype turned up many times. The J gene is TRBJ2-5, the V gene TRBV7-8; a weak D match, TRBD2 (6 bases). CDR3 length: 15 amino acids. Germline lookup yields CDR1 SGHVS and CDR2 FQNEAQ. The V gene lost 1 base and the J gene lost 6 bases, with 15 bases spanning the gap. CDR3 sequence reads: CASSLEAQGGQTQYF. The CDR3, as DNA: TGTGCCAGCAGCTTAGAGGCTCAGGGAGGACAGACCCAGTACTTC.

This clonotype was seen many times. This chain connects TRBV20-1 to TRBJ1-2, with 7 bases matching TRBD1. V shed 0 bases, J shed 5 bases, and the junction held 6 bases outside the gene matches. The CDR3 has 14 amino acids. CDR1 is DFQATT and CDR2 is SNEGSKA in the germline V gene (reference sequence). The CDR3 nucleotides read TGCAGTGCTAGAGATCTAACACAGGGGTATGGCTACACCTTC. Translating it yields CSARDLTQGYGYTF.

Many counts were recorded for this clonotype. The chain couples TRBV7-2 to TRBJ2-5; 14 bases match TRBD2. From germline, CDR1 is SGHTA and CDR2 FQGNSA. This CDR3 comprises 17 residues. Losses at the gene ends were 7 bases for V and 2 bases for J; bases not matched to a gene: 9. The CDR3 reads CASTQIGLAGGQETQYF. Here the CDR3 DNA reads TGTGCCAGCACCCAAATCGGACTAGCGGGGGGACAAGAGACCCAGTACTTC. The full variable domain, its missing parts supplied by reference TRBV7-2 and TRBJ2-5, is GAGVSQSPSNKVTEKGKDVELRCDPISGHTALYWYRQSLGQGLEFLIYFQGNSAPDKSGLPSDRFSAERTGGSVSTLTIQRTQQEDSAVYLCASTQIGLAGGQETQYFGPGTRLLVL.

This clonotype was recorded at least ten times. The V and J genes are TRBV11-2 and TRBJ2-2; 7 nucleotides line up with TRBD1. With V trimmed by 6 bases and J by 4 bases, 5 bases remained unmatched. The CDR3 spans 14 residues. Germline V gives CDR1 SGHAT, CDR2 FQNNGV. The CDR3 DNA is TGTGCCAGCAGAACGAACAGGGGCACCGGGGAGCTGTTTTTT. This gives the protein CASRTNRGTGELFF.

This clonotype was seen only a few times. This chain links TRBV7-9 with TRBJ2-4; D possibly uses TRBD1 or TRBD2 (5 bases each). Trimming stripped 5 bases from V and 8 bases from J, with 22 bases between. This CDR3 has 16 amino acids. Germline-derived CDR1 and CDR2 are SEHNR and FQNEAQ (reference sequence). This CDR3 is CASSPGYGTAGDIQYF. For the CDR3, the DNA is TGTGCCAGCAGCCCCGGGTACGGGACGGCCGGAGACATTCAGTACTTC. The complete variable domain, with remaining parts taken from reference TRBV7-9 and TRBJ2-4, reads DTGVSQNPRHKITKRGQNVTFRCDPISEHNRLYWYRQTLGQGPEFLTYFQNEAQLEKSRLLSDRFSAERPKGSFSTLEIQRTEQGDSAMYLCASSPGYGTAGDIQYFGAGTRLSVL.

This clonotype was picked up many times. The chain has TRBV18 and TRBJ2-7; D call uncertain. The V gene's germline CDR1 is KGHSH and CDR2 LQKENI. Trimming removed 6 bases at V and 0 bases at J, with 12 bases between. This CDR3 spans 14 amino acids. For the CDR3, the DNA is TGTGCCAGCTCGTGGGGTGCCCTCTCCTACGAGCAGTACGTC. This sequence encodes CASSWGALSYEQYV.

This clonotype was recorded at least ten times. The chain has TRBV7-9 and TRBJ1-5; D remains ambiguous. This CDR3 is built from 13 residues. V was shortened by 5 bases and J by 12 bases, with 17 bases between the two germline ends. Looked up from germline, CDR1 is SEHNR and CDR2 is FQNEAQ (reference sequence). The CDR3 sequence is CASSPAGQDLQHF. Written as DNA, the CDR3 is TGTGCCAGCAGCCCGGCCGGGCAGGACCTCCAGCATTTT.

In its sample, this clonotype was seen many times. The V gene is TRBV18, the J gene TRBJ1-2; maybe TRBD1 (6 bases). Trimming pared 6 bases from V and 4 bases from J, leaving 21 bases between. Germline lookup yields CDR1 KGHSH and CDR2 LQKENI. The CDR3 totals 16 residues. In DNA form, the CDR3 reads TGTGCCAGCTCCCCAACACCTGGACAGCTGCGCTATGGCTACACCTTC. It codes for CASSPTPGQLRYGYTF.

This clonotype was recorded at least ten times. The chain is built from TRBV18 and TRBJ2-3; TRBD2 matches at 10 bases. The germline V gene encodes CDR1 KGHSH and CDR2 LQKENI. Unmatched junction bases numbered 5, after V lost 3 bases and J lost 2 bases. The CDR3 has 16 residues. The CDR3 region is CASSPGLASLTDTQYF. CDR3 nucleotides: TGTGCCAGCTCACCGGGACTAGCGTCTCTCACAGATACGCAGTATTTT.

This clonotype was recorded many times. The chain uses TRBV20-1 and TRBJ2-5; D is ambiguous. CDR1 is DFQATT and CDR2 is SNEGSKA in the germline V gene (reference sequence). This CDR3 comprises 13 residues. The germline V and J ends were trimmed by 0 bases and 4 bases, with 9 bases remaining between them. CDR3 in DNA: TGCAGTGCTAGAGATCGCGTGAGAGAGACCCAGTACTTC. Its translation is CSARDRVRETQYF.

Comment on this clonotype: A much bigger clone sits one base away, suggesting this may be a read error. The chain has TRBV7-2 and TRBJ2-2; D is undetermined. The CDR3 contains 12 residues. CDR1 is SGHTA, CDR2 FQGNSA, per germline. In nucleotides, the CDR3 is TGTGCCGGCAGCTCTTACATCGAACAGCTGTTTTTT. Its protein product is CAGSSYIEQLFF.

The chain joins TRBV7-8 to TRBJ2-5, with D perhaps TRBD2 (5 bases). The CDR3 is 15 amino acids. Deletions cut 7 bases from V and 3 bases from J, with 18 bases between. Germline V gives CDR1 SGHVS, CDR2 FQNEAQ. This CDR3 is CASTTTVLREETQYF. Here the CDR3 DNA reads TGTGCCAGCACCACCACCGTCCTGAGGGAAGAGACCCAGTACTTC.